This T cell receptor (beta chain) was retrieved from a study of T cells in Graves' hyperthyroidism and ophthalmopathy (dated by TCRdb to about 2019). Study-wide context: Peripheral blood was collected at initial diagnosis, before any treatment. To identify TCR V-J signatures that set the groups apart, the researchers used a discovery cohort of approximately 98 patients, made up of under 50 with Graves' ophthalmopathy and 57 with stable Graves' hyperthyroidism. Prospective prediction of ophthalmopathy was tested in an independent validation cohort of approximately 19 hyperthyroidism patients and approximately 17 patients who later progressed to ophthalmopathy. The roughly 91 discovery patients were randomly divided into training and test sets at a 7:3 ratio. In addition, the study compared T-cell repertoires in thyroid tissue and in blood from six Graves' hyperthyroidism patients. After blood sampling, hyperthyroidism patients were treated with methimazole at a starting dose of 30 mg daily, and ophthalmopathy patients were treated with high-dose intravenous methylprednisolone. The paper describes TCR Vbeta CDR3 sequencing of 140 or so peripheral blood samples, made up of about 41 ophthalmopathy patients, 70 to 75 hyperthyroidism patients and roughly 17 progressor patients.

The TCR beta CDR3 regions were amplified from the RNA transcripts. A first-round RT-PCR of the TCR CDR3 used the HTBI primer set with the Qiagen OneStep RT-PCR kit. A second multiplex PCR round built the libraries, followed by size selection and purification. Sequencing of the libraries was done on an Illumina HiSeq2000 using paired-end 100 bp reads. Concerning the study's data processing: SOAPnuke was used to process the raw data, removing reads that contained adapters or uncalled bases, had a mean Phred below 15, or lacked an exact match to the constant primer or identifier. COPE v1.2.5 was used to merge high-quality paired reads, and clonotypes were defined as unique nucleotide sequences. Clonotypes were aligned to IMGT TRBV, TRBD and TRBJ reference segments using MiTCR v1.1. The analysis was restricted to V-J combinations with a frequency above 0.0001, which together covered 99% to 99.2% of the repertoires. A TCS score was defined as the ratio of F50 (clonal expansion) to E x V (chaos), with BLOSUM62-based TCRdist applied between CDR3 peptides within each V-J. Welch's t-statistics and random forest reduced roughly 540 V-J features to around 14, which were used in a naive Bayes classifier (R e1071). The public sequencing data were trimmed at Q25 with fastp and processed into clonotypes with MiXCR by TCRdb, which kept only in-frame beta chains. Rows matching on CDR3 protein sequence are summarized as one entry with the most common DNA and genes. The V and J calls were determined by TCRdb, not by the authors. The sample has around 400,000 distinct CDR3 sequences on record, approximately 14% of them singletons. Approximately 19% of the sample is held by the ten biggest clonotypes.

Ophthalmopathy patients had moderately to severely active disease, with a Clinical Activity Score of 3 or more, a NOSPECS grade of 4 or more, and a disease duration of less than 3 months. Patients with uncontrolled infections, other autoimmune diseases, pregnancy or lactation were excluded. Diagnoses were based on clinical symptoms, serum thyroxine and TRAb, thyroid ultrasound and orbital computed tomography. PBMCs were isolated from about 9 ml of fresh peripheral blood by Ficoll-Paque density gradient centrifugation. Total RNA was extracted with Trizol reagent, and quality was checked on an Agilent 2100 Bioanalyzer. On this clonotype itself: The clone's antigen remains unknown. Nothing much larger sits one base from this clone, and base qualities are not available.

On the study overall, not on this receptor specifically: No statistical method was used to fix the sample size in advance, and group allocation was not hidden from the investigators. In validation, the model predicted progression to ophthalmopathy with approximately 69% sensitivity and 72.22% specificity, a median of about 6.7 months before onset. A 13 V-J signature model separated ophthalmopathy from stable hyperthyroidism, with 87.88% sensitivity and about 81% specificity in cross-validation and 80%/75% in testing. Most expanded thyroid clonotypes (frequency above 0.001) were also detected in blood, suggesting blood repertoires may reflect thyroid immune responses.

Deletion took 4 bases off V and 1 base off J, with a span of 16 bases between the germline ends. Taken from cysteine to phenylalanine, the CDR3 has 15 residues. Only the CDR3 DNA stays, 45 bases, in frame from base 1. From the germline V gene, CDR1 is SQVTM and CDR2 is ANQGSEA. The V gene is TRBV29-1 and the J gene is TRBJ1-1, with the identity of the D gene unclear. The TCR comes from a woman aged 55-69 years with Graves' ophthalmopathy. Sequences were obtained from blood. The CDR3 has the sequence CSVVHRLGTNTEAFF. At the DNA level, the sequence is TGCAGCGTTGTCCATAGGCTAGGAACGAACACTGAAGCTTTCTTT. The entire variable domain, with the stretches around the CDR3 drawn from the reference TRBV29-1 and TRBJ1-1 proteins, is SAVISQKPSRDICQRGTSLTIQCQVDSQVTMMFWYRQQPGQSLTLIATANQGSEATYESGFVIDKFPISRPNLTFSTLTVSNMSPEDSSIYLCSVVHRLGTNTEAFFGQGTRLTVV.